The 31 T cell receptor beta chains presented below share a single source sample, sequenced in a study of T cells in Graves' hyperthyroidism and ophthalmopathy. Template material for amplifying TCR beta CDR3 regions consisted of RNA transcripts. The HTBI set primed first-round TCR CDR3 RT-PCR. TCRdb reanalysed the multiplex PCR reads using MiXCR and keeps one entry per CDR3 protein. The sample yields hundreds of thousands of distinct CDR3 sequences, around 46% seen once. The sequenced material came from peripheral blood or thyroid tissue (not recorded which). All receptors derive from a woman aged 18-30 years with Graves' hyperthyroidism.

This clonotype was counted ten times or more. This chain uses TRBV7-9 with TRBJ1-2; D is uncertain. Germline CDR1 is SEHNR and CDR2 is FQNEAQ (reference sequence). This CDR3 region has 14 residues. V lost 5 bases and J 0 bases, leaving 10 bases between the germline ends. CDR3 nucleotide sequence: TGTGCCAGCAGCCCCTGGAGTGCTAACTATGGCTACACCTTC. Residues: CASSPWSANYGYTF.

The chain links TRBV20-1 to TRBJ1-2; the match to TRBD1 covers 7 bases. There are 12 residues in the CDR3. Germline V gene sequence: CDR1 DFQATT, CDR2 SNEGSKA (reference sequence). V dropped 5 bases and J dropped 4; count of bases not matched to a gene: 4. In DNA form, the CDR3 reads TGCAGTGCTGGGGGACAGAGCTATGGCTACACCTTC. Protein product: CSAGGQSYGYTF.

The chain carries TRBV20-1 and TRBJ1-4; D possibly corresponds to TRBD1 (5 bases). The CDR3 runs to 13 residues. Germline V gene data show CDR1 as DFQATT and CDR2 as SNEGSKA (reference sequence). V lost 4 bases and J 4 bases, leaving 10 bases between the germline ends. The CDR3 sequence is CSANTGRNEKLFF. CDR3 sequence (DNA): TGCAGTGCTAATACAGGTCGTAATGAAAAACTGTTTTTT.

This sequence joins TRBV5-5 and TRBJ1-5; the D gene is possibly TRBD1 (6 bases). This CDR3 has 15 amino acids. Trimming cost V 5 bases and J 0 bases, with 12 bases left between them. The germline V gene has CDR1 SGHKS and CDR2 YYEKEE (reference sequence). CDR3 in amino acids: CASRLTGSSNQPQHF. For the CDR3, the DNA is TGTGCCAGCAGGTTGACAGGCTCTAGCAATCAGCCCCAGCATTTT. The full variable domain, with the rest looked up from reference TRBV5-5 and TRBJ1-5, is DAGVTQSPTHLIKTRGQQVTLRCSPISGHKSVSWYQQVLGQGPQFIFQYYEKEERGRGNFPDRFSARQFPNYSSELNVNALLLGDSALYLCASRLTGSSNQPQHFGDGTRLSIL.

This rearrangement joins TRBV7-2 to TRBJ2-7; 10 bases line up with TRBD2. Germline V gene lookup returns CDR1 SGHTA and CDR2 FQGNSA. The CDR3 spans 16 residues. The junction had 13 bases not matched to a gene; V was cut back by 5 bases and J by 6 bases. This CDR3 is CASSLEPLAGEVEQYF. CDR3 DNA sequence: TGTGCCAGCAGCCTAGAGCCCCTAGCGGGAGAGGTCGAGCAGTACTTC.

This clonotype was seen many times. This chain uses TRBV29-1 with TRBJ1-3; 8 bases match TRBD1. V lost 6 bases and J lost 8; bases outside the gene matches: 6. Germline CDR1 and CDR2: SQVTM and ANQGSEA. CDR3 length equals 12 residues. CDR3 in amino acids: CSVPGQGDTIYF. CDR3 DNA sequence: TGCAGCGTCCCCGGACAGGGAGACACCATATATTTT.

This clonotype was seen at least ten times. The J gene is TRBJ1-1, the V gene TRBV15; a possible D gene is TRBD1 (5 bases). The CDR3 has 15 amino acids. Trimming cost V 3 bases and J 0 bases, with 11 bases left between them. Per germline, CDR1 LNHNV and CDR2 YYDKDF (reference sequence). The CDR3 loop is CATSRDTGMNTEAFF. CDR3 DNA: TGTGCCACCAGCAGGGATACAGGAATGAACACTGAAGCTTTCTTT.

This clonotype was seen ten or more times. The CDR3 nucleotides are TGTGCCAGCAGTGATAACTCGCGAGAGACCCAGTACTTC. This encodes CASSDNSRETQYF. This sequence joins TRBV2 and TRBJ2-5, with D hard to call. CDR3 size: 13 residues. V was pared by 3 bases and J by 4 bases, with 9 bases between. The germline CDR1 and CDR2 sequences are SNHLY and FYNNEI.

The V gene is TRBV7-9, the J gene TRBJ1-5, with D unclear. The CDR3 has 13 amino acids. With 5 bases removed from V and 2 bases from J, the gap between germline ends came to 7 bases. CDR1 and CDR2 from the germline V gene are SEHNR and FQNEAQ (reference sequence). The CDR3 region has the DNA TGTGCCAGCAGCGTGAATGGCAATCAGCCCCAGCATTTT. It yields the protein CASSVNGNQPQHF. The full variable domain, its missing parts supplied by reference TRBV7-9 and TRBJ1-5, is DTGVSQNPRHKITKRGQNVTFRCDPISEHNRLYWYRQTLGQGPEFLTYFQNEAQLEKSRLLSDRFSAERPKGSFSTLEIQRTEQGDSAMYLCASSVNGNQPQHFGDGTRLSIL.

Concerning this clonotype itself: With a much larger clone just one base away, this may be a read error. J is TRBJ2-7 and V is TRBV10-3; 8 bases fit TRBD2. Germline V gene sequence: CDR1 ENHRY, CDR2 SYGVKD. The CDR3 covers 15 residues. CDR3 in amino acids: CASSEPGTRAYEQYF. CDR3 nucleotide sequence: TGTGCCAGCAGTGAACCGGGGACTAGAGCCTACGAGCAGTACTTC.

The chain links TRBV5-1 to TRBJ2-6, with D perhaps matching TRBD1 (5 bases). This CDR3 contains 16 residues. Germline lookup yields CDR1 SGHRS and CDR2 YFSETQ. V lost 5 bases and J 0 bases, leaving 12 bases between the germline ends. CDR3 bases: TGCGCCAGCAGAGACAGAGTGGGCTCTGGGGCCAACGTCCTGACTTTC. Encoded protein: CASRDRVGSGANVLTF.

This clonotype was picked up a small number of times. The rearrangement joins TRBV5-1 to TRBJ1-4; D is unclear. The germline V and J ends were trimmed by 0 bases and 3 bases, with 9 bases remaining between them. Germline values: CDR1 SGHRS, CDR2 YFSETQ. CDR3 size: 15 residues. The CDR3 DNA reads TGCGCCAGCAGCTTGGCTGGTCAGGCTAATGAAAAACTGTTTTTT. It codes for CASSLAGQANEKLFF.

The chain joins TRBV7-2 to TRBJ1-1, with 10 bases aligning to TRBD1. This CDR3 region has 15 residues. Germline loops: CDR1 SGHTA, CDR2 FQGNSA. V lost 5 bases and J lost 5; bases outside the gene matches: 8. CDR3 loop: CASSTRQGAGTEAFF. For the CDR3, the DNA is TGTGCCAGCAGCACCCGACAGGGGGCGGGTACTGAAGCTTTCTTT.

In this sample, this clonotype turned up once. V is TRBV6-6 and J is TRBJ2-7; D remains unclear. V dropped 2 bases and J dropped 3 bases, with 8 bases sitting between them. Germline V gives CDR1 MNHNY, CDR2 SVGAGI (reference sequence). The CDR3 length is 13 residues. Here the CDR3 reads CASSYLGYYEQYF. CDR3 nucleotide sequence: TGTGCCAGCAGTTACCTCGGATACTACGAGCAGTACTTC.

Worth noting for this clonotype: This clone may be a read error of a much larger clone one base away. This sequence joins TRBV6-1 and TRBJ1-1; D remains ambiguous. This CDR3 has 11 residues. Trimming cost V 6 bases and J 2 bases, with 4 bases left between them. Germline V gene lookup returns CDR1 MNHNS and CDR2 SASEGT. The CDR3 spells CASRFNTEAFF. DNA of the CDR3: TGTGCCAGCAGGTTCAACACTGAAGCTTTCTTT.

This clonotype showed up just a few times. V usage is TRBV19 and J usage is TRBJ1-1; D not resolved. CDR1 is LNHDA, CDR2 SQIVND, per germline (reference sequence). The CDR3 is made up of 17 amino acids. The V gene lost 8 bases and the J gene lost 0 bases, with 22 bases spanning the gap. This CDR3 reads CASSGVGTRAVNTEAFF. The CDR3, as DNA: TGTGCCAGTTCCGGGGTGGGCACAAGGGCCGTGAACACTGAAGCTTTCTTT.

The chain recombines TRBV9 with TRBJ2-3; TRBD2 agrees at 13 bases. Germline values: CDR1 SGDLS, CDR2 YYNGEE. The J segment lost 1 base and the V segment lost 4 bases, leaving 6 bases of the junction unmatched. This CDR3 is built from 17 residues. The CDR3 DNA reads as TGTGCCAGCAGCACTGGGACTAGCGGGAAACGCACAGATACGCAGTATTTT. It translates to CASSTGTSGKRTDTQYF.

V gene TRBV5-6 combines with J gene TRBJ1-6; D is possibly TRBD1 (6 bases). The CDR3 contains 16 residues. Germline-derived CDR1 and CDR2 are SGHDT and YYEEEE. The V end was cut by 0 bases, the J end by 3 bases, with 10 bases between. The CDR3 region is CASSLVLRGYNSPLHF. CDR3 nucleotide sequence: TGTGCCAGCAGCTTGGTGCTCAGGGGCTATAATTCACCCCTCCACTTT.

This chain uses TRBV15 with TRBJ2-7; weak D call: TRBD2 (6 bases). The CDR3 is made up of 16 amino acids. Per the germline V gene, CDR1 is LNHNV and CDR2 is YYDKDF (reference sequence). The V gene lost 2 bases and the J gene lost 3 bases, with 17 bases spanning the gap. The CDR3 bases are TGTGCCACCAGCAGACTATCGGGGACTGGATACTACGAGCAGTACTTC. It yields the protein CATSRLSGTGYYEQYF.

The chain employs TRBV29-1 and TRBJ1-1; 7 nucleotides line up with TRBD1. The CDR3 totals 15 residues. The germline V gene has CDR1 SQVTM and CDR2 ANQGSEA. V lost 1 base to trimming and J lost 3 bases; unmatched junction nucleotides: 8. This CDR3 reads CSVEALQGRDTEAFF. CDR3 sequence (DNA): TGCAGCGTTGAAGCTCTACAGGGGAGGGACACTGAAGCTTTCTTT.

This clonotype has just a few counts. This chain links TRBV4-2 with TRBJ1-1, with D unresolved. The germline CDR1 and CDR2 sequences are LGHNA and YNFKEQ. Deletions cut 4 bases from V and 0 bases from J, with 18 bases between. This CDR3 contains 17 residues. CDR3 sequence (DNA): TGTGCCAGCAGCCCCACTAAACGGCAGCTTATGAACACTGAAGCTTTCTTT. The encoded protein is CASSPTKRQLMNTEAFF.

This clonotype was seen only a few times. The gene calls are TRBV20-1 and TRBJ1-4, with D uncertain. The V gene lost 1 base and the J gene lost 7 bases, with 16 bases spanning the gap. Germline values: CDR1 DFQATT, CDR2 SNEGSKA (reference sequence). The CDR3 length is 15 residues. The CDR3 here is CSARVSSRRPEKLFF. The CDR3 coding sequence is TGCAGTGCTAGAGTCTCTTCACGGCGGCCTGAAAAACTGTTTTTT.

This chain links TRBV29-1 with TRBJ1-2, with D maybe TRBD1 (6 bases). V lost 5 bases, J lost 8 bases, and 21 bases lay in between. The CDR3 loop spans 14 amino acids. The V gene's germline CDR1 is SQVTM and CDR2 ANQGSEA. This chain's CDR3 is CSVKAGGRLRGYTF. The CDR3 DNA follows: TGCAGCGTTAAGGCGGGGGGGCGCCTTAGGGGCTACACCTTC.

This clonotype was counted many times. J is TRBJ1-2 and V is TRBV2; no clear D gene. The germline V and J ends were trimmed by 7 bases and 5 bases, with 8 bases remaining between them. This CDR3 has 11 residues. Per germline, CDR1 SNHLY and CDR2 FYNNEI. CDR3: CASTAWYGYTF. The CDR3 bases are TGTGCCAGCACTGCCTGGTATGGCTACACCTTC.

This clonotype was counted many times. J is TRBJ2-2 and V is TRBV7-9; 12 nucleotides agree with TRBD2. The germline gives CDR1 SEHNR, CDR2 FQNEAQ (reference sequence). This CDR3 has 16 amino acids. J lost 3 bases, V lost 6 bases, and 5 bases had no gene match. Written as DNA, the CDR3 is TGTGCCAGCAGTCCTAGACTAGCGGGAGACACCGGGGAGCTGTTTTTT. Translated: CASSPRLAGDTGELFF.

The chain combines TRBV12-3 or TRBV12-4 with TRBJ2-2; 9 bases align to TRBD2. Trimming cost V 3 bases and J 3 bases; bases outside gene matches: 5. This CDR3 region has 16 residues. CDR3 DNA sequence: TGTGCCAGCAGTTTTTTAACTAGCGGGTACACCGGGGAGCTGTTTTTT. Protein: CASSFLTSGYTGELFF.

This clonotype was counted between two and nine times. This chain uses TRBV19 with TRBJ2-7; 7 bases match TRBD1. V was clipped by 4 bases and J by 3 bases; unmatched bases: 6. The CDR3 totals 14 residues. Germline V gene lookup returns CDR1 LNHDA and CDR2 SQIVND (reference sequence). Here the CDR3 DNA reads TGTGCCAGTAGTACACCGGGACAGCACTACGAGCAGTACTTC. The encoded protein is CASSTPGQHYEQYF.

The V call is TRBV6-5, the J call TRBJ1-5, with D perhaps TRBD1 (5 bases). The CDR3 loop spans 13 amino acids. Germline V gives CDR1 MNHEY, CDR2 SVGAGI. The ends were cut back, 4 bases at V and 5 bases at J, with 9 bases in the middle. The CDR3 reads CASSLFRDQPQHF. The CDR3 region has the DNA TGTGCCAGCAGTTTATTCAGGGATCAGCCCCAGCATTTT.

The CDR3 loop reads CASSLGQGGPNYYEQYF. The DNA for the CDR3 is TGTGCCAGCAGCTTAGGACAGGGGGGTCCCAACTACTACGAGCAGTACTTC. This chain connects TRBV11-2 to TRBJ2-7; 9 bases align to TRBD1. The CDR3 runs 17 residues. Trimming removed 1 base from V and 3 bases from J; junction bases left unmatched: 10. From germline, CDR1 is SGHAT and CDR2 FQNNGV.

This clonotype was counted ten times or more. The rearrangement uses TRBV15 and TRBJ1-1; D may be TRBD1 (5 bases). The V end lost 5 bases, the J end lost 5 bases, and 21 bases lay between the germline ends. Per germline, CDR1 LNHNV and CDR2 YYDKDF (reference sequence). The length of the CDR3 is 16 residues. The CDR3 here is CATSRDLTAGSTEAFF. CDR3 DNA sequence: TGTGCCACCAGCCGGGACCTAACGGCAGGAAGTACTGAAGCTTTCTTT.

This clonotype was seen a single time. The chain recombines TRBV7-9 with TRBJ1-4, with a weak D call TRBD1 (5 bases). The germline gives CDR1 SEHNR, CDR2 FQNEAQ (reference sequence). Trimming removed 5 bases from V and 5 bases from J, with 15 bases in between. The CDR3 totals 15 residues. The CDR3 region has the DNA TGTGCCAGCAGCGCGAGCGGGGGTTACAATGAAAAACTGTTTTTT. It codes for CASSASGGYNEKLFF.